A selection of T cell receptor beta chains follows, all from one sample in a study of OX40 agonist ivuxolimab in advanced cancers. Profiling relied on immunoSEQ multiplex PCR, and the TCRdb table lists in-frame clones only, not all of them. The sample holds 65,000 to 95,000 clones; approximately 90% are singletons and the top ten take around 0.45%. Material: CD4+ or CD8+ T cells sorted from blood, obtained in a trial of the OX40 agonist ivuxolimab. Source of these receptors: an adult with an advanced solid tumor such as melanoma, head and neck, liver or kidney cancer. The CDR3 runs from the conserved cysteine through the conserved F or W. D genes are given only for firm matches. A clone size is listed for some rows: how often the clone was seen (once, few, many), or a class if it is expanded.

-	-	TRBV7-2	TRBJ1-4	TGTGCCAGCAGCTTAGACTCAGGGAGGGATGAAAAACTGTTTTTT	CASSLDSGRDEKLFF
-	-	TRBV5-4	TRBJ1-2	TGTGCCAGCAGGGGGTCGGGGCCAGACCTCGGCTACACCTTC	CASRGSGPDLGYTF
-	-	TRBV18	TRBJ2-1	TGTGCCAGCTCACCACCCCCTAGTGGGGGGCTACTGAGACCGTTCTTC	CASSPPPSGGLLRPFF
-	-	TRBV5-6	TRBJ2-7	TGTGCCAGCAGCGCCGGGACCTACGAGCAGTACTTC	CASSAGTYEQYF
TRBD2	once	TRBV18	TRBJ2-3	TGTGCCAGCTCACCAAGAGCGGGGGTCAGAACAGATACGCAGTATTTT	CASSPRAGVRTDTQYF
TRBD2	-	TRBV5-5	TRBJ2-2	TGTGCCAGCAGCTTGGAGATTAGCGGGGGCCTCAACACCGGGGAGCTGTTTTTT	CASSLEISGGLNTGELFF
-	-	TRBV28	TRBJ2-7	TGTGCCAGCGAACGGTCAACAGGGCGCTGGTCGGTTCTGTACTTC	CASERSTGRWSVLYF
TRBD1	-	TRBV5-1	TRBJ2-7	TGCGCCAGCAGCTTGGGACAGGGGTCCTCCTACGAGCAGTACTTC	CASSLGQGSSYEQYF
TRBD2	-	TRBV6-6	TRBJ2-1	TGTGCCAGCACCCCCGCGGGGGGCCTCGGGGATGAGCAGTTCTTC	CASTPAGGLGDEQFF
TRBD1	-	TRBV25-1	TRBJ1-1	TGTGCCAGCGTCCGCGGGGGACAGGGGCCCCAGAACACTGAAGCTTTCTTT	CASVRGGQGPQNTEAFF
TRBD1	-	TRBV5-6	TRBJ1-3	TGTGCCAGCAGTTACGACAGGGGGTCAGGAAACACCATATATTTT	CASSYDRGSGNTIYF
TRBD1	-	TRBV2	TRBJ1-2	TGTGCCAGCGCCCGTACCGGGACAGGGCTCGGCTACACCTTC	CASARTGTGLGYTF
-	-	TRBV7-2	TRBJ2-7	TGTGCCAGCAGCCTGTTATCACCCAGGGGCGTCGAGCAGTACTTC	CASSLLSPRGVEQYF
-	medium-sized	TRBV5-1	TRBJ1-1	TGCGCCAGCAGGCCTCCTTTGAACACTGAAGCTTTCTTT	CASRPPLNTEAFF
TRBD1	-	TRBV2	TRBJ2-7	TGTGCCAGCACCCCAAGGGACAGGGTGAACGAGCAGTACTTC	CASTPRDRVNEQYF